Below are 8 T cell receptor beta chains sequenced from a single sample in a study of cytomegalovirus exposure and HLA in healthy donors. PCR involved 60 Vbeta and 13 Jbeta primers. The data were produced by immunoSEQ multiplex PCR, yet TCRdb's version contains in-frame clones alone and is incomplete. The sample has around 210,000 clones; roughly 81% are singletons. The sequencing sample was made of PBMCs. These TCRs come from a girl aged 2-10 years in good health and CMV-seronegative.

The chain carries TRBV2 and TRBJ1-3; D is possibly TRBD1 (6 bases). Trimming left V 8 bases short and J 4 bases short, with 12 bases between. Germline CDR1 SNHLY, CDR2 FYNNEI. This CDR3 is built from 13 residues. CDR3 DNA: TGTGCCAGCGGAGGACAGTCAGGAAACACCATATATTTT. This encodes CASGGQSGNTIYF.

This clone was seen just once. The chain links TRBV2 to TRBJ2-7; possibly TRBD1 for D (6 bases). This CDR3 is built from 12 residues. Germline V gene sequence: CDR1 SNHLY, CDR2 FYNNEI. Trimming took off 5 bases at V and 3 bases at J, with 8 bases between the two ends. CDR3 sequence (DNA): TGTGCCAGCAGTCGCAGGGGCTACGAGCAGTACTTC. It specifies CASSRRGYEQYF.

This clone was detected once. The rearrangement joins TRBV27 to TRBJ1-1, with TRBD1 as a possible D gene (5 bases). Germline V CDR1 and CDR2: MNHEY, SMNVEV (reference sequence). CDR3 length: 18 residues. The germline V and J ends were trimmed by 3 bases and 0 bases, with 20 bases remaining between them. CDR3 residues: CASSLNRTPLGMNTEAFF. In DNA form, the CDR3 reads TGTGCCAGCAGTTTGAACAGGACACCGCTAGGAATGAACACTGAAGCTTTCTTT.

For this clone: Likely a read error: the CDR3 ends without its conserved phenylalanine or tryptophan. The chain links TRBV5-1 to TRBJ2-7; D is perhaps TRBD2 (6 bases). Germline assignment: CDR1 SGHRS and CDR2 YFSETQ. The CDR3 loop spans 14 amino acids. Trimming took off 4 bases at V and 2 bases at J, with 13 bases between the two ends. In nucleotides, the CDR3 is TGCGCCAGCAGCGGAGGGGCTGGTACCTACGAGCAGTACCTC. Protein sequence: CASSGGAGTYEQYL.

Concerning this clone: Other DNA sequences from this sample encode an identical CDR3 as well. The chain carries TRBV5-1 and TRBJ1-2; unclear D gene. This CDR3 contains 12 residues. Germline CDR1 reads SGHRS; CDR2 reads YFSETQ. V lost 5 bases, J lost 2 bases, and 7 bases lay in between. The CDR3 region has the DNA TGCGCCAGCAGTAGCGGGAACTATGGCTACACCTTC. Amino acids: CASSSGNYGYTF.

Only one count was recorded for this clone. The chain links TRBV5-4 to TRBJ2-7, with 7 bases aligning to TRBD2. Per germline, CDR1 SGHNT and CDR2 YYREEE (reference sequence). J was trimmed by 0 bases and V by 4 bases; bases with no gene match: 7. The CDR3 runs to 15 residues. The CDR3 region is CASSPGLGFSYEQYF. CDR3 in DNA: TGTGCCAGCAGCCCCGGACTAGGGTTCTCCTACGAGCAGTACTTC.

V and J are TRBV27 and TRBJ1-3, with D tentatively TRBD1 (6 bases). The CDR3 loop spans 14 amino acids. Germline loops: CDR1 MNHEY, CDR2 SMNVEV (reference sequence). The germline V and J ends were trimmed by 8 bases and 0 bases, with 11 bases remaining between them. CDR3 coding DNA: TGTGCCAGCTCCACAGGGAGCTCTGGAAACACCATATATTTT. Its translation is CASSTGSSGNTIYF.

The rearrangement links TRBV27 to TRBJ1-5, with 8 bases matching TRBD1. The V and J ends lost 5 bases and 2 bases, in that order; junction bases with no gene match: 5. Germline V gene data show CDR1 as MNHEY and CDR2 as SMNVEV (reference sequence). The CDR3 runs 15 residues. This chain's CDR3 is CASSVGTGGNQPQHF. In nucleotides, the CDR3 is TGTGCCAGCAGTGTCGGGACAGGTGGCAATCAGCCCCAGCATTTT.